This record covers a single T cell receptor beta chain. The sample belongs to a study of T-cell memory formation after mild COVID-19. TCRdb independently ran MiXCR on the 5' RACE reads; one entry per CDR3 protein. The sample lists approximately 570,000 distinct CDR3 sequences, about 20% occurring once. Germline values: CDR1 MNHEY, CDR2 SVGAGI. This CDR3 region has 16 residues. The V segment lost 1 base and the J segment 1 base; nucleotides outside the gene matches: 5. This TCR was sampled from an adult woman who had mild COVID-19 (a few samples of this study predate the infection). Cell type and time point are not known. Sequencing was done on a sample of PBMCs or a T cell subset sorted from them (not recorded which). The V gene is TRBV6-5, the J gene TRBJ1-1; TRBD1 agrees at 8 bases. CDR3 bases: TGTGCCAGCAGTTACTTATGGACAGGGAGGAACACTGAAGCTTTCTTT. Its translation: CASSYLWTGRNTEAFF.